This section outlines one TCR beta chain sequence together with its context. Libraries were prepared by immunoSEQ multiplex PCR; TCRdb keeps only in-frame clonotypes and omits some of them. The table records 150,000 to 200,000 clones, 85% to 95% of them present only once. Some second doses came at about 4 weeks and others at about 12 weeks; these were pooled. CDR3 length equals 11 residues. In germline, CDR1 is SGHTS, CDR2 YDEGEE. The V gene lost 0 bases and the J gene lost 2 bases, with 0 bases spanning the gap. This sample is drawn from a study of T cell responses to AZD1222 COVID-19 vaccine. This chain connects TRBV5-8 to TRBJ2-7; no reliable D call. The sequence came from an adult who received the AZD1222 COVID-19 vaccine. The input for sequencing was peripheral blood, taken 28 days after the second AZD1222 dose. In DNA, the CDR3 is TGTGCCAGCAGCTTGGCCTACGAGCAGTACTTC. It yields the protein CASSLAYEQYF.